This T cell receptor beta chain was captured in a study of long-term antiretroviral therapy in people with HIV (dated by TCRdb to 2022 to 2024). At the level of the whole study: The earliest samples were collected roughly a decade before the 2015 WHO recommendation for immediate ART, at a time when ART was usually postponed until CD4 counts fell. Whether ART initiation and durable HIV suppression were associated with changes in peripheral blood TRB repertoire composition and diversity was tested in a retrospective serial study. The cohort contributed about 180 cryopreserved PBMC samples from under 35 adults with confirmed HIV infection, collected serially over a mean of 6 years (range 1-12). Among the approximately 32 participants with HIV, ten to eleven were female. No cross-contamination during QIAcube processing was seen in test extractions of a monoclonal T-cell line run alongside 30 or so polyclonal samples.

To be included, a participant needed at least one PBMC sample from before ART initiation plus at least two post-ART samples. Treatment was received in the United States of America by all participants with HIV. Before DNA extraction, cryopreserved samples containing roughly 0.85-11 million PBMC were thawed and washed. At the time of the earliest PBMC sample, participants with HIV were aged between roughly 20 and 60 years. PBMC samples were contributed by each participant from 1-4 timepoints before ART initiation and 2-8 timepoints after ART initiation, with a median of 7 samples. For every participant, serial HIV viral load, CD4+ T-cell count, ART history and demographic data were obtained. Using a Qiagen kit on a QIAcube, genomic DNA was extracted from unsorted PBMC, with samples processed in batches of 12. As regards this clone: The antigen this receptor binds is unknown. No qualities accompany the bases; no much larger clone lies one base away.

The immunoSEQ hsTCRB v3.0 assay was used at survey level resolution for TRB variable region sequencing. The target sequencing depth for TRB was 40,000-50,000 T-cell genomes per sample. An Illumina MiSeq with a v3 150-cycle kit was used to sequence the pooled TRB libraries. The paper's processing steps were these. Repertoire analysis ran in R within a reproducible Nextflow workflow covering QC, data transformation and analysis. LymphoSeq2, an R package for exploring AIRR-Seq data, was used to implement the custom analyses. Several samples yielding fewer than 5000 total TRB sequences were excluded, leaving 150 to 200 analyzed HIV repertoires. Among the roughly 200 retained HIV repertoires, fewer than 65 were collected before ART initiation and some 130 after ART initiation. Each repertoire was downsampled to 5000 TRB nucleotide sequences, and summary statistics were averaged across 100 downsampling iterations. Only TRB sequences with CDR3 regions of at least seven amino acids were retained for analysis. Two measures captured diversity: a Shannon entropy-derived clonality score and the Gini coefficient. In repertoire networks, the top 5000 CDR3 amino acid sequences were linked whenever an edit distance of one separated two sequences. For TRB CDR3 amino acid sequences, GLIPH2 was used to predict antigen specificity groups and MHC restriction. To flag known associations with CMV, EBV, HIV or tissue antigens, CDR3 amino acid sequences were compared against VDJdb and McPAS-TCR. Pre-ART, post-ART and control groups were compared with Wilcoxon signed-rank tests and Holm-Bonferroni correction. In its TCRdb copy, this immuneACCESS table keeps in-frame sequences only and misses some clones. Where compared with another copy, unresolved V genes explain less than half of these, and the others have no known cause. V and J calls and clone size come straight from that table; D and trimming were deduced from the DNA. The sample records roughly 30,000 clones, approximately 85% of which are singletons. 3.8% of the sample rests with the top ten.

The CDR3 contains 15 residues, cysteine and phenylalanine counted. The CDR3 DNA has 45 bases and is translated from base 1. CDR1 and CDR2 are read off the germline V gene as MNHNS and SASEGT. Ends trimmed: V by 4 bases, J by 8 bases; bases unmatched to a gene: 5. Points the paper makes about the study in general: At every time point, the repertoire was dominated by expanded TRB clones first identified before ART initiation, although this dominance fluctuated and, in many PLHIV, declined after ART. Inferences about post-ART repertoire changes are limited because no data were available on ART adherence, viral resistance or therapy changes. Because PBMC availability was limited, only the TCR beta chain was sequenced, with no alpha chain pairing. Narrower CDR3 length ranges were observed in HIV repertoires than in controls, and an antigen-experienced repertoire with only a slight naive shift after ART was suggested by the network structure. ART initiation was associated with a significant increase in TRB diversity, but diversity stayed significantly below transplant donor controls even after long-term ART. The samples span the years 2004 to 2017, and the ART regimens used may be less effective than current regimens. Unsorted PBMC were profiled instead of sorted CD4+ and CD8+ T cells because pre-ART samples had limited cell numbers.

The V and J genes are TRBV6-1 and TRBJ2-2, with 12 junctional bases fitting TRBD2. The TCR originated in a man between 18 and 29 years old with HIV. This specimen was unsorted PBMCs, taken 0.8 years before starting antiretroviral therapy. The CDR3 sequence is CASSGLAGGPGELFF. The DNA is as follows: TGTGCCAGCAGTGGGCTAGCGGGAGGGCCGGGGGAGCTGTTTTTT.